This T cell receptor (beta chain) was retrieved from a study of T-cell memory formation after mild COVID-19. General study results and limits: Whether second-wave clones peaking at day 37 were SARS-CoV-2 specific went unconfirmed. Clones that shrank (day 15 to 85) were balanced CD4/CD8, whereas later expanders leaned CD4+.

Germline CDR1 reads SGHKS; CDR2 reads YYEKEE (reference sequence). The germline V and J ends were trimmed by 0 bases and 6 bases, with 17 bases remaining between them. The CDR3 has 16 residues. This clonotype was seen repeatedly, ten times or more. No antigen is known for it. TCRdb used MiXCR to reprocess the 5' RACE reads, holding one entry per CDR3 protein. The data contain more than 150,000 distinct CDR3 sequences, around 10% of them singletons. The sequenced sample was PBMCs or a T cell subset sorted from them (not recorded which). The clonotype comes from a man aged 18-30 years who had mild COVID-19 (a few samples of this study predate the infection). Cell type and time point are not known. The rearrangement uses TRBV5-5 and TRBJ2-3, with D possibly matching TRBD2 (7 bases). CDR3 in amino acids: CASSLAEGGHLDTQYF. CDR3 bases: TGTGCCAGCAGCTTGGCCGAGGGGGGGCATTTGGATACGCAGTATTTT.